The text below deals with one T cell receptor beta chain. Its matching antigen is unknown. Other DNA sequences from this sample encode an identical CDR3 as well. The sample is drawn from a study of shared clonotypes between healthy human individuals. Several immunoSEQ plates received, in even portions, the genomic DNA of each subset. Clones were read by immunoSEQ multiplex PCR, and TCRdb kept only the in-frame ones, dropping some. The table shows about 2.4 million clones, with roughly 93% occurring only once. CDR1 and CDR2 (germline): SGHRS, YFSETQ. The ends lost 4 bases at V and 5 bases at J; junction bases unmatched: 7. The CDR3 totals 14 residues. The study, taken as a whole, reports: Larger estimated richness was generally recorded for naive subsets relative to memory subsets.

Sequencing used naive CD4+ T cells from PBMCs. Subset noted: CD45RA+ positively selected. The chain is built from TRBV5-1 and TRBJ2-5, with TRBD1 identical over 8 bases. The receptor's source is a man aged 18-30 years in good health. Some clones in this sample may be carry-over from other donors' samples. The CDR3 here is CASSPRQGRETQYF. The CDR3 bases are TGCGCCAGCAGCCCCCGACAGGGGAGGGAGACCCAGTACTTC.